These T cell receptor beta chains were read from a single sample in a study of cytomegalovirus exposure and HLA in healthy donors. Produced via immunoSEQ multiplex PCR; TCRdb's table is partial and in-frame only. Of 55,000 to 65,000 clones listed, roughly 80% are singletons. Sequencing used PBMCs. These receptors were obtained from a woman aged 40 to 50 in good health and CMV-seropositive. Both conserved end residues are part of each CDR3. Fields, in order: D gene, clone size, V gene, J gene, CDR3 protein, CDR3 DNA. A D gene is named only where the DNA matches it firmly. A clone size is listed for some rows: how often the clone was seen (once, few, many), or a class if it is expanded.

d_call: .
clone_size: few
v_call: TRBV4-3
j_call: TRBJ1-1
cdr3_aa: CASSQVLTMNTEAFF
cdr3_nt: TGCGCCAGCAGCCAAGTCCTGACAATGAACACTGAAGCTTTCTTT

d_call: TRBD1
clone_size: .
v_call: TRBV19
j_call: TRBJ1-6
cdr3_aa: CASSARQGGNSPLHF
cdr3_nt: TGTGCCAGTAGTGCCCGACAGGGGGGGAATTCACCCCTCCACTTT

d_call: .
clone_size: .
v_call: TRBV10-2
j_call: TRBJ1-2
cdr3_aa: CASSLQGYGYTF
cdr3_nt: TGCGCCAGCAGCCTACAGGGTTATGGCTACACCTTC

d_call: .
clone_size: few
v_call: TRBV5-6
j_call: TRBJ1-6
cdr3_aa: CASSLSSSYNSPLHF
cdr3_nt: TGTGCCAGCAGCTTGAGTAGCTCCTATAATTCACCCCTCCACTTT

d_call: TRBD1
clone_size: .
v_call: TRBV6-4
j_call: TRBJ2-6
cdr3_aa: CASSGQGSTGANVLTF
cdr3_nt: TGTGCCAGCAGTGGACAGGGATCAACTGGGGCCAACGTCCTGACTTTC

d_call: .
clone_size: .
v_call: TRBV6-5
j_call: TRBJ2-1
cdr3_aa: CASSSGGQGPPKQFF
cdr3_nt: TGTGCCAGCAGCTCGGGAGGTCAGGGGCCCCCAAAGCAGTTCTTC

d_call: .
clone_size: once
v_call: TRBV6-5
j_call: TRBJ1-3
cdr3_aa: CASRASSGNTIYF
cdr3_nt: TGTGCCAGCAGGGCCAGCTCTGGAAACACCATATATTTT

d_call: .
clone_size: .
v_call: TRBV27
j_call: TRBJ1-1
cdr3_aa: CASSLSARLEAFF
cdr3_nt: TGTGCCAGCAGTTTATCTGCCAGACTAGAAGCTTTCTTT

d_call: .
clone_size: .
v_call: TRBV11-2
j_call: TRBJ1-2
cdr3_aa: CASSPRYGEGYGYTF
cdr3_nt: TGTGCCAGCAGCCCCCGGTACGGGGAGGGCTATGGCTACACCTTC

d_call: .
clone_size: .
v_call: TRBV11-2
j_call: TRBJ1-1
cdr3_aa: CASSPIFLGRANTEAFF
cdr3_nt: TGTGCCAGCAGCCCGATATTTTTAGGCAGGGCGAACACTGAAGCTTTCTTT

d_call: .
clone_size: once
v_call: TRBV10-1
j_call: TRBJ2-3
cdr3_aa: CASSDSLYTDTQYF
cdr3_nt: TGCGCCAGCAGTGACTCCCTGTACACAGATACGCAGTATTTT

d_call: .
clone_size: .
v_call: TRBV29-1
j_call: TRBJ1-3
cdr3_aa: CSAVTSSGNTIYF
cdr3_nt: TGCAGCGCCGTTACGAGCTCTGGAAACACCATATATTTT

d_call: .
clone_size: .
v_call: TRBV30
j_call: TRBJ1-1
cdr3_aa: CAWRNGGRTEAFF
cdr3_nt: TGTGCCTGGAGGAACGGGGGTCGGACTGAAGCTTTCTTT

d_call: TRBD1
clone_size: .
v_call: TRBV27
j_call: TRBJ2-2
cdr3_aa: CAAKQGALTGELFF
cdr3_nt: TGTGCCGCTAAGCAGGGGGCGCTGACCGGGGAGCTGTTTTTT

d_call: .
clone_size: .
v_call: TRBV7-9
j_call: TRBJ1-1
cdr3_aa: CASSRNSNTEAFF
cdr3_nt: TGTGCCAGCAGCCGAAACAGTAACACTGAAGCTTTCTTT

d_call: .
clone_size: .
v_call: TRBV5-1
j_call: TRBJ2-6
cdr3_aa: CASSPQGGANVLTF
cdr3_nt: TGCGCCAGCAGCCCCCAGGGTGGGGCCAACGTCCTGACTTTC

d_call: TRBD1
clone_size: once
v_call: TRBV11-2
j_call: TRBJ1-1
cdr3_aa: CASSSRDRDWNTEAFF
cdr3_nt: TGTGCCAGCAGCTCCCGGGACAGGGACTGGAACACTGAAGCTTTCTTT

d_call: TRBD2
clone_size: .
v_call: TRBV30
j_call: TRBJ2-3
cdr3_aa: CAWPSGGALPSDTQYF
cdr3_nt: TGTGCCTGGCCTAGCGGGGGGGCCTTACCTTCAGATACGCAGTATTTT

d_call: TRBD2
clone_size: .
v_call: TRBV7-2
j_call: TRBJ2-3
cdr3_aa: CASSLDSGGYTDTQYF
cdr3_nt: TGTGCCAGCAGCTTGGATTCCGGGGGGTACACAGATACGCAGTATTTT

d_call: TRBD1
clone_size: .
v_call: TRBV2
j_call: TRBJ1-2
cdr3_aa: CASSSQGDYYGYTF
cdr3_nt: TGTGCCAGCAGCAGCCAGGGGGATTACTATGGCTACACCTTC

d_call: .
clone_size: .
v_call: TRBV7-9
j_call: TRBJ1-6
cdr3_aa: CASRADGSYNSPLHF
cdr3_nt: TGTGCCAGCAGAGCTGATGGGAGCTATAATTCACCCCTCCACTTT

d_call: .
clone_size: .
v_call: TRBV2
j_call: TRBJ1-3
cdr3_aa: CASSTGRGGNTIYF
cdr3_nt: TGTGCCAGCAGTACAGGGCGAGGAGGAAACACCATATATTTT

d_call: .
clone_size: .
v_call: TRBV6-1
j_call: TRBJ2-7
cdr3_aa: CASLSPIYEQYF
cdr3_nt: TGTGCCAGCCTTAGCCCGATCTACGAGCAGTACTTC

d_call: TRBD1
clone_size: .
v_call: TRBV28
j_call: TRBJ2-6
cdr3_aa: CASGTGGAGANVLTF
cdr3_nt: TGTGCCAGCGGGACAGGGGGGGCTGGGGCCAACGTCCTGACTTTC

d_call: TRBD2
clone_size: .
v_call: TRBV7-3
j_call: TRBJ2-3
cdr3_aa: CASSPGGDTATPDTQYF
cdr3_nt: TGTGCCAGCAGCCCGGGGGGGGACACCGCTACCCCAGATACGCAGTATTTT

d_call: TRBD1
clone_size: .
v_call: TRBV18
j_call: TRBJ1-5
cdr3_aa: CASSPSTGGSNQPQHF
cdr3_nt: TGTGCCAGCTCACCCTCGACAGGGGGGAGCAATCAGCCCCAGCATTTT

d_call: .
clone_size: .
v_call: TRBV5-6
j_call: TRBJ1-5
cdr3_aa: CASSLGHRADQPQHF
cdr3_nt: TGTGCCAGCAGCTTAGGGCACAGGGCTGACCAGCCCCAGCATTTT

d_call: TRBD1
clone_size: few
v_call: TRBV5-4
j_call: TRBJ2-1
cdr3_aa: CASSLGQGAGEQFF
cdr3_nt: TGTGCCAGCAGCTTGGGGCAGGGGGCAGGTGAGCAGTTCTTC

d_call: TRBD2
clone_size: .
v_call: TRBV19
j_call: TRBJ2-7
cdr3_aa: CASSMKRGATYEQYF
cdr3_nt: TGTGCCAGTAGTATGAAGCGGGGGGCGACCTACGAGCAGTACTTC

d_call: TRBD2
clone_size: .
v_call: TRBV14
j_call: TRBJ2-2
cdr3_aa: CASSRTSGGARTGELFF
cdr3_nt: TGTGCCAGCAGTCGGACTAGCGGGGGGGCGAGGACCGGGGAGCTGTTTTTT

d_call: TRBD1
clone_size: .
v_call: TRBV25-1
j_call: TRBJ2-3
cdr3_aa: CASSGLGTGADTQYF
cdr3_nt: TGTGCCAGCAGTGGTTTGGGGACAGGGGCAGATACGCAGTATTTT

d_call: TRBD1
clone_size: .
v_call: TRBV28
j_call: TRBJ1-4
cdr3_aa: CASSQGGPDEKLFF
cdr3_nt: TGTGCCAGCAGCCAGGGGGGACCGGATGAAAAACTGTTTTTT

d_call: .
clone_size: .
v_call: TRBV19
j_call: TRBJ1-2
cdr3_aa: CASSRTAYGYTF
cdr3_nt: TGTGCCAGTAGTAGGACAGCTTATGGCTACACCTTC

d_call: .
clone_size: .
v_call: TRBV29-1
j_call: TRBJ2-1
cdr3_aa: CSPVEGHEQFF
cdr3_nt: TGCAGCCCCGTGGAGGGCCATGAGCAGTTCTTC

d_call: .
clone_size: few
v_call: TRBV10-1
j_call: TRBJ2-7
cdr3_aa: CASSESGANEQYF
cdr3_nt: TGCGCCAGCAGTGAGTCGGGAGCGAACGAGCAGTACTTC

d_call: .
clone_size: .
v_call: TRBV7-2
j_call: TRBJ2-6
cdr3_aa: CASSRIASGANVLTF
cdr3_nt: TGTGCCAGCAGCCGCATAGCTTCTGGGGCCAACGTCCTGACTTTC

d_call: TRBD1
clone_size: .
v_call: TRBV10-1
j_call: TRBJ1-1
cdr3_aa: CASSRGRRDTEAFF
cdr3_nt: TGCGCCAGCAGCAGGGGGCGTCGGGACACTGAAGCTTTCTTT

d_call: TRBD1
clone_size: .
v_call: TRBV5-6
j_call: TRBJ1-1
cdr3_aa: CASSWGTDERTFF
cdr3_nt: TGTGCCAGCAGCTGGGGGACAGACGAGAGGACTTTCTTT

d_call: .
clone_size: .
v_call: TRBV28
j_call: TRBJ2-1
cdr3_aa: CASRGVEVHNEQFF
cdr3_nt: TGTGCCAGCAGGGGCGTGGAGGTTCACAATGAGCAGTTCTTC

d_call: TRBD2
clone_size: .
v_call: TRBV14
j_call: TRBJ2-7
cdr3_aa: CASSQVGSGGRTYYEQYF
cdr3_nt: TGTGCCAGCAGCCAAGTGGGTAGCGGGGGGAGAACCTACTACGAGCAGTACTTC

d_call: .
clone_size: few
v_call: TRBV27
j_call: TRBJ1-2
cdr3_aa: CASSLGGVGYTF
cdr3_nt: TGTGCCAGCAGTTTAGGAGGAGTTGGCTACACCTTC

d_call: TRBD1
clone_size: .
v_call: TRBV19
j_call: TRBJ1-5
cdr3_aa: CASSKGQGQPQHF
cdr3_nt: TGTGCCAGTAGTAAAGGACAGGGTCAGCCCCAGCATTTT

d_call: .
clone_size: .
v_call: TRBV10-1
j_call: TRBJ2-2
cdr3_aa: CASSERRRLDTGELFF
cdr3_nt: TGCGCCAGCAGTGAGAGACGGAGGTTAGACACCGGGGAGCTGTTTTTT

d_call: .
clone_size: once
v_call: TRBV6-5
j_call: TRBJ2-7
cdr3_aa: CASIPSGNSYEQYF
cdr3_nt: TGTGCCAGCATCCCTAGTGGCAACTCCTACGAGCAGTACTTC

d_call: TRBD1
clone_size: .
v_call: TRBV6-1
j_call: TRBJ1-2
cdr3_aa: CASSEAAGTEGYGYTF
cdr3_nt: TGTGCCAGCAGTGAAGCGGCCGGGACAGAAGGCTATGGCTACACCTTC

d_call: TRBD1
clone_size: few
v_call: TRBV9
j_call: TRBJ2-3
cdr3_aa: CASSVDPGTGTDTQYF
cdr3_nt: TGTGCCAGCAGCGTAGACCCCGGGACAGGCACAGATACGCAGTATTTT